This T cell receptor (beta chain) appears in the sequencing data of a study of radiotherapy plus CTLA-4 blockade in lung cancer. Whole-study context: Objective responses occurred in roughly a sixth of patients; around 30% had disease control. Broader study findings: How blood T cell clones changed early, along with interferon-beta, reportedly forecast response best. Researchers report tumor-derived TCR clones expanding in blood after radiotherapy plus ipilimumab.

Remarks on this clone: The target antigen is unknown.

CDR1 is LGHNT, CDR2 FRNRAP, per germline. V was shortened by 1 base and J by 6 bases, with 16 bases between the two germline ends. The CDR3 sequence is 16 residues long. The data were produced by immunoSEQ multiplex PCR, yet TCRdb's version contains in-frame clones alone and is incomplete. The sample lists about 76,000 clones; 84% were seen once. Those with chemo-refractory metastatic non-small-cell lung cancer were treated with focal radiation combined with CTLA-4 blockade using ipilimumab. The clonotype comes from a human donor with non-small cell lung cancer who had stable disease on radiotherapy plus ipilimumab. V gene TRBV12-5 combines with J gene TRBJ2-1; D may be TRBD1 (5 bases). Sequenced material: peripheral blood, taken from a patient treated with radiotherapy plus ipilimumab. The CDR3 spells CASGLAQGPPVNEQFF. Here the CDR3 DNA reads TGTGCTAGTGGTTTGGCCCAGGGTCCCCCGGTCAATGAGCAGTTCTTC.